These 30 T cell receptor beta chains were sequenced from one sample in a study of T-cell reconstitution after alpha-beta-depleted transplantation in children. Construction of the TCRbeta library involved unique molecular identifiers. One entry per CDR3 protein, called by TCRdb with MiXCR from the PCR reads. This sample has over 450,000 distinct CDR3 sequences, with more than 9% found just once. The sample consisted of PBMCs, taken before TCRalphabeta/CD19-depleted stem cell transplant. These receptors came from a child aged 2 to 15 with inherited bone marrow failure, due to receive a stem cell transplant.

This clonotype came up many times. The chain combines TRBV5-1 with TRBJ2-3; D might be TRBD1 or TRBD2, each matching 5 bases. V gave up 4 bases and J gave up 4 bases, with 19 bases separating them. Germline CDR1 is SGHRS and CDR2 is YFSETQ. The CDR3 loop spans 16 amino acids. In DNA, the CDR3 is TGCGCCAGCAGCGGGGGAGACCCGGAAGGTGCAGATACGCAGTATTTT. Its protein product is CASSGGDPEGADTQYF.

At least ten counts were recorded for this clonotype. The gene calls are TRBV24-1 and TRBJ2-2, with D perhaps assigned TRBD1 or TRBD2 (5 bases each). CDR3 length equals 14 residues. Trimming left V 2 bases short and J 5 bases short, with 8 bases between. Germline V gives CDR1 KGHDR, CDR2 SFDVKD. The DNA for the CDR3 is TGTGCCACCAGTGATTATGGGGGAACCGGGGAGCTGTTTTTT. It codes for CATSDYGGTGELFF.

This clonotype was counted ten times or more. This chain's CDR3 is CAISERGTYEQYF. The DNA of the CDR3 is TGTGCCATCAGTGAAAGGGGGACCTACGAGCAGTACTTC. The chain couples TRBV10-3 to TRBJ2-7; tentatively, D is TRBD1 (6 bases). The CDR3 spans 13 residues. Trimming removed 3 bases at V and 2 bases at J, with 8 bases between. The V gene's germline CDR1 is ENHRY and CDR2 SYGVKD.

At least ten counts were recorded for this clonotype. The genes are TRBV29-1 and TRBJ1-2; 7 bases agree with TRBD1. Trimming cost V 7 bases and J 5 bases; bases outside gene matches: 10. The CDR3 length is 13 residues. Germline lookup yields CDR1 SQVTM and CDR2 ANQGSEA. The CDR3 region has the DNA TGCAGCGGGTTGACAGGGACTCCGTATGGCTACACCTTC. It encodes CSGLTGTPYGYTF. The full variable domain, completed using reference TRBV29-1 and TRBJ1-2, is SAVISQKPSRDICQRGTSLTIQCQVDSQVTMMFWYRQQPGQSLTLIATANQGSEATYESGFVIDKFPISRPNLTFSTLTVSNMSPEDSSIYLCSGLTGTPYGYTFGSGTRLTVV.

Details on this clonotype: Being one base from a much bigger clone, this may be a read error. The V call is TRBV6-2 or TRBV6-3, the J call TRBJ2-3; TRBD1 might be the D (6 bases). Germline CDR1 reads MNHEY; CDR2 reads SVGEGT. V was trimmed by 5 bases and J by 9 bases, leaving 15 bases between them. This CDR3 spans 13 amino acids. CDR3 nucleotide sequence: TGTGCCAGCAGTGGAACTACAGGGAGAACGCAGTATTTT. Translation: CASSGTTGRTQYF.

This chain links TRBV30 with TRBJ2-3; 9 nucleotides match TRBD2. The CDR3 extends over 16 amino acids. Germline CDR1 and CDR2: GTSNPN and SVGIG (reference sequence). V lost 4 bases and J lost 3; bases outside the gene matches: 11. The CDR3 bases are TGTGCCTGGATGCTAGCGGGAATCAAGGGGACAGATACGCAGTATTTT. Residues: CAWMLAGIKGTDTQYF.

The chain links TRBV18 to TRBJ1-2, with D perhaps matching TRBD1 (5 bases). V was cut by 0 bases and J by 3 bases, with 14 bases left in between. From germline, CDR1 is KGHSH and CDR2 LQKENI. The CDR3 sequence is 16 residues long. DNA for the CDR3: TGTGCCAGCTCACCACCCGCAGGGCTGGTTTACTATGGCTACACCTTC. Translating gives CASSPPAGLVYYGYTF.

Ten or more counts support this clonotype. This sequence joins TRBV10-2 and TRBJ2-7; 7 nucleotides line up with TRBD1. With 2 bases clipped from V and 2 bases from J, the junction kept 6 bases outside the gene matches. CDR1 and CDR2 from the germline V gene are WSHSY and SAAADI. This CDR3 region has 15 residues. The CDR3 coding sequence is TGCGCCAGCAGTGAGGGCTACAGGGGCCCCTACGAGCAGTACTTC. Protein: CASSEGYRGPYEQYF.

The table lists this clonotype with a few counts. The chain links TRBV4-2 to TRBJ2-3, with 13 bases aligning to TRBD2. Germline V CDR1 and CDR2: LGHNA, YNFKEQ. V gave up 1 base and J gave up 6 bases; unmatched junction bases: 4. The CDR3 has 16 residues. As DNA, the CDR3 is TGTGCCAGCAGCCAAGTTGAACTAGCGGGAGGGGATACGCAGTATTTT. Encoded protein: CASSQVELAGGDTQYF.

This clonotype showed up many times. The chain couples TRBV28 to TRBJ2-7; D is unclear. This CDR3 has 12 residues. Germline-derived CDR1 and CDR2 are MDHEN and SYDVKM. The V end lost 8 bases, the J end lost 4 bases, and 12 bases lay between the germline ends. Written as DNA, the CDR3 is TGTGCCAGCGGGCCGATTGGATACGAGCAGTACTTC. This gives the protein CASGPIGYEQYF.

Remarks on this clonotype: One junction end does not reproduce the germline sequence, and a read error may be involved. This chain uses TRBV15 with TRBJ2-4, with 9 bases matching TRBD2. Germline CDR1 reads LNHNV; CDR2 reads YYDKDF (reference sequence). The CDR3 sequence is 19 residues long. The CDR3 DNA follows: TGTGCCACCAGCCGAGAGCCGGGACTAGCTACGAGAGCCAAAAACATTCAGTACTTC. Amino acid sequence: CATSREPGLATRAKNIQYF. The whole variable domain, remainder taken from reference TRBV15 and TRBJ2-4, is DAMVIQNPRYQVTQFGKPVTLSCSQTLNHNVMYWYQQKSSQAPKLLFHYYDKDFNNEADTPDNFQSRRPNTSFCFLDIRSPGLGDTAMYLCATSREPGLATRAKNIQYFGAGTRLSVL.

Note on this clonotype: Here the CDR3 omits its conserved ending phenylalanine or tryptophan, so a read error is the likely source. V gene TRBV7-2 combines with J gene TRBJ2-7; D is ambiguous. Trimming took 1 base from V and 3 from J, leaving 7 bases between them. Germline V CDR1 and CDR2: SGHTA, FQGNSA. CDR3 length: 13 residues. CDR3 protein: CASSLEGFYEQYL. Written as DNA, the CDR3 is TGTGCCAGCAGCTTAGAGGGATTCTACGAGCAGTACCTC.

This chain links TRBV12-3 or TRBV12-4 with TRBJ2-4; TRBD2 might be the D (5 bases). Deletions cut 5 bases from V and 0 bases from J, with 17 bases between. The CDR3 covers 17 residues. As DNA, the CDR3 is TGTGCCAGCAGTCCCATGGGCGCGGGCTTAGCCAAAAACATTCAGTACTTC. This encodes CASSPMGAGLAKNIQYF.

This clonotype was seen many times. The chain uses TRBV7-2 and TRBJ2-1; 9 positions agree with TRBD2. The CDR3 loop spans 16 amino acids. Germline CDR1 and CDR2: SGHTA and FQGNSA. The V and J ends lost 1 base and 5 bases, in that order; junction bases with no gene match: 6. The chain's CDR3 is CASSLVSLAGNNEQFF. In DNA, the CDR3 is TGTGCCAGCAGCTTAGTTTCGCTAGCGGGGAACAATGAGCAGTTCTTC.

This clonotype was seen repeatedly, ten times or more. The V call is TRBV2, the J call TRBJ2-3, with D unclear. V lost 4 bases, J lost 2 bases, and 25 bases lay in between. CDR1 is SNHLY, CDR2 FYNNEI, per germline. This CDR3 comprises 19 residues. CDR3 coding DNA: TGTGCCAGCAGTGTCTTGGTCAGACGGGCTATCCGAACCACAGATACGCAGTATTTT. This encodes CASSVLVRRAIRTTDTQYF.

In its sample, this clonotype was seen many times. The V gene is TRBV4-3, the J gene TRBJ2-5; D is undetermined. The CDR3 runs to 16 residues. V was clipped by 1 base and J by 5 bases, with 17 bases between them. Germline CDR1 LGHNA, CDR2 YSLEER. The CDR3 sequence: CASSQALPLGDETQYF. CDR3 coding DNA: TGCGCCAGCAGCCAAGCTCTCCCCCTAGGTGACGAGACCCAGTACTTC.

This clonotype was counted at least ten times. The CDR3 is CASSLTSVQETQYF. CDR3 bases: TGTGCCAGCAGCCTGACTAGCGTCCAAGAGACCCAGTACTTC. The rearrangement uses TRBV6-1 and TRBJ2-5, with 8 bases matching TRBD2. The V gene's germline CDR1 is MNHNS and CDR2 SASEGT. With 6 bases clipped from V and 1 base from J, the junction kept 4 bases outside the gene matches. The CDR3 covers 14 residues.

A note on this clonotype: This could be a read error, since a much larger clone is one nucleotide away. The J gene is TRBJ2-1, the V gene TRBV19; 8 nucleotides match TRBD1. This CDR3 contains 14 residues. The V gene's germline CDR1 is LNHDA and CDR2 SQIVND (reference sequence). CDR3 in amino acids: CATGQGREHNEHFF. The DNA for the CDR3 is TGTGCCACCGGACAGGGAAGGGAACACAATGAGCATTTCTTC.

The V gene is TRBV5-1, the J gene TRBJ1-1, with D unclear. Trimming pared 2 bases from V and 0 bases from J, leaving 11 bases between. Per germline, CDR1 SGHRS and CDR2 YFSETQ. The CDR3 contains 15 residues. CDR3 region: CASSFARNLNTEAFF. The CDR3 bases are TGCGCCAGCAGCTTTGCCAGGAACTTGAACACTGAAGCTTTCTTT.

J is TRBJ2-6 and V is TRBV12-3 or TRBV12-4; the match to TRBD1 covers 7 bases. Trimming took 2 bases from V and 2 from J; bases not matched to a gene: 6. The length of the CDR3 is 17 residues. The CDR3 DNA follows: TGTGCCAGCAGTTTACGCCCCACAGGGGCTGGGGCCAACGTCCTGACTTTC. Its translation is CASSLRPTGAGANVLTF.

This clonotype was seen at least ten times. V is TRBV27 and J is TRBJ2-7, with TRBD1 identical over 9 bases. CDR1 is MNHEY, CDR2 SMNVEV, per germline (reference sequence). The CDR3 is made up of 15 amino acids. The V gene end was trimmed by 4 bases and the J gene end by 7 bases; junction bases not matched to a gene: 11. CDR3 nucleotide sequence: TGTGCCAGCAGTTCTCTAAACAGGGGGCTGGGGGAGCAGTACTTC. This encodes CASSSLNRGLGEQYF.

The sample holds many counts of this clonotype. This chain uses TRBV4-3 with TRBJ2-7; 9 bases are shared with TRBD2. The junction had 4 bases not matched to a gene; V was cut back by 0 bases and J by 4 bases. The CDR3 covers 15 residues. Germline V gene sequence: CDR1 LGHNA, CDR2 YSLEER. CDR3 in DNA: TGCGCCAGCAGCCAAGAGCGGGAGGGCCGATACGAGCAGTACTTC. Amino acid sequence: CASSQEREGRYEQYF.

This clonotype was seen repeatedly, ten times or more. V usage is TRBV6-1 and J usage is TRBJ1-2; TRBD1 might be the D (5 bases). Per the germline V gene, CDR1 is MNHNS and CDR2 is SASEGT. V lost 5 bases to trimming and J lost 4 bases, with 17 bases between them. The CDR3 length is 15 residues. As DNA, the CDR3 is TGTGCCAGCAGTCGCGTTTTTGGGGACCTCTATGGCTACACCTTC. As protein: CASSRVFGDLYGYTF.

This clonotype was counted at least ten times. V and J are TRBV12-3 or TRBV12-4 and TRBJ2-3; 10 nucleotides agree with TRBD1. The CDR3 is 14 residues long. V lost 5 bases and J lost 2; bases outside the gene matches: 1. The CDR3 region is CASSGTGDTDTQYF. In DNA form, the CDR3 reads TGTGCCAGCAGTGGGACAGGGGACACAGATACGCAGTATTTT.

This clonotype was counted at least ten times. This rearrangement joins TRBV20-1 to TRBJ2-7; 7 nucleotides match TRBD1. CDR1 is DFQATT, CDR2 SNEGSKA, per germline (reference sequence). This CDR3 comprises 14 residues. V dropped 0 bases and J dropped 1; count of bases not matched to a gene: 3. The CDR3 bases are TGCAGTGCTAGAGATGGGGGACAGTCCTACGAGCAGTACTTC. This gives the protein CSARDGGQSYEQYF.

This clonotype occurred many times. The J gene is TRBJ1-6, the V gene TRBV12-3 or TRBV12-4, with D possibly being TRBD1 (5 bases). This CDR3 has 14 residues. Trimming stripped 4 bases from V and 5 bases from J, with 9 bases between. The CDR3 here is CASSSGTDNSPLHF. In DNA, the CDR3 is TGTGCCAGCAGTTCCGGGACGGATAATTCACCCCTCCACTTT.

This clonotype was recorded at least ten times. The genes are TRBV7-9 and TRBJ2-1, with D unresolved. This CDR3 has 12 residues. Germline CDR1 reads SEHNR; CDR2 reads FQNEAQ (reference sequence). Trimming removed 5 bases from V and 8 bases from J, with 10 bases in between. DNA for the CDR3: TGTGCCAGCAGCCCAACGATAGATGAGCAGTTCTTC. This gives the protein CASSPTIDEQFF.

This clonotype was found once. A much larger clone differs from this one at a single base, so this may be a read error. CDR3 nucleotide sequence: TGTGCCAGCAGCTCAGAACTAGCGGGAGGGTCAGATACGCAGTATTTT. Protein sequence: CASSSELAGGSDTQYF. V is TRBV11-2 and J is TRBJ2-3, with 13 bases fitting TRBD2. Germline V gene sequence: CDR1 SGHAT, CDR2 FQNNGV. The CDR3 spans 16 residues. With 4 bases clipped from V and 4 bases from J, the junction kept 5 bases outside the gene matches.

This clonotype was detected ten times or more. The chain links TRBV10-3 to TRBJ2-7; D is ambiguous. CDR1 and CDR2 (germline): ENHRY, SYGVKD. Trimming stripped 4 bases from V and 4 bases from J, with 5 bases between. The CDR3 runs to 11 residues. CDR3 amino acids: CAISGSYEQYF. As DNA, the CDR3 is TGTGCCATCAGTGGGTCGTACGAGCAGTACTTC.

This clonotype was seen ten or more times. The rearrangement joins TRBV5-6 to TRBJ2-7; 8 bases line up with TRBD1. The CDR3 extends over 14 amino acids. With 7 bases clipped from V and 2 bases from J, the junction kept 8 bases outside the gene matches. The germline V gene has CDR1 SGHDT and CDR2 YYEEEE. This CDR3 is CASPGQGGTYEQYF. The CDR3 DNA is TGTGCCAGCCCCGGACAGGGTGGAACCTACGAGCAGTACTTC.